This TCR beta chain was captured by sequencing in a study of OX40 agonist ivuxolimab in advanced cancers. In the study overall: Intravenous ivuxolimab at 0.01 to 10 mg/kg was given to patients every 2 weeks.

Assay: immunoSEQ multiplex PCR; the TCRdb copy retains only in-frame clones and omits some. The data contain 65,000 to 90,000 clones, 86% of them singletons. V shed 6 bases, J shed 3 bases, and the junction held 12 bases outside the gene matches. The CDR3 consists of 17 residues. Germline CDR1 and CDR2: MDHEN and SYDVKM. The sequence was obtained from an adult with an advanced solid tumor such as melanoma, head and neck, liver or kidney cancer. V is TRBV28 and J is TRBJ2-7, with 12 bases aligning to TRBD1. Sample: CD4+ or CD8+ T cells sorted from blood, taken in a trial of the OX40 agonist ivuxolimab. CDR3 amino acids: CASSRRGQGAQNYEQYF. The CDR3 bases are TGTGCCAGCAGCCGCCGGGGACAGGGGGCCCAGAACTACGAGCAGTACTTC. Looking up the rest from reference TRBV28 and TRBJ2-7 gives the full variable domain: DVKVTQSSRYLVKRTGEKVFLECVQDMDHENMFWYRQDPGLGLRLIYFSYDVKMKEKGDIPEGYSVSREKKERFSLILESASTNQTSMYLCASSRRGQGAQNYEQYFGPGTRLTVT.